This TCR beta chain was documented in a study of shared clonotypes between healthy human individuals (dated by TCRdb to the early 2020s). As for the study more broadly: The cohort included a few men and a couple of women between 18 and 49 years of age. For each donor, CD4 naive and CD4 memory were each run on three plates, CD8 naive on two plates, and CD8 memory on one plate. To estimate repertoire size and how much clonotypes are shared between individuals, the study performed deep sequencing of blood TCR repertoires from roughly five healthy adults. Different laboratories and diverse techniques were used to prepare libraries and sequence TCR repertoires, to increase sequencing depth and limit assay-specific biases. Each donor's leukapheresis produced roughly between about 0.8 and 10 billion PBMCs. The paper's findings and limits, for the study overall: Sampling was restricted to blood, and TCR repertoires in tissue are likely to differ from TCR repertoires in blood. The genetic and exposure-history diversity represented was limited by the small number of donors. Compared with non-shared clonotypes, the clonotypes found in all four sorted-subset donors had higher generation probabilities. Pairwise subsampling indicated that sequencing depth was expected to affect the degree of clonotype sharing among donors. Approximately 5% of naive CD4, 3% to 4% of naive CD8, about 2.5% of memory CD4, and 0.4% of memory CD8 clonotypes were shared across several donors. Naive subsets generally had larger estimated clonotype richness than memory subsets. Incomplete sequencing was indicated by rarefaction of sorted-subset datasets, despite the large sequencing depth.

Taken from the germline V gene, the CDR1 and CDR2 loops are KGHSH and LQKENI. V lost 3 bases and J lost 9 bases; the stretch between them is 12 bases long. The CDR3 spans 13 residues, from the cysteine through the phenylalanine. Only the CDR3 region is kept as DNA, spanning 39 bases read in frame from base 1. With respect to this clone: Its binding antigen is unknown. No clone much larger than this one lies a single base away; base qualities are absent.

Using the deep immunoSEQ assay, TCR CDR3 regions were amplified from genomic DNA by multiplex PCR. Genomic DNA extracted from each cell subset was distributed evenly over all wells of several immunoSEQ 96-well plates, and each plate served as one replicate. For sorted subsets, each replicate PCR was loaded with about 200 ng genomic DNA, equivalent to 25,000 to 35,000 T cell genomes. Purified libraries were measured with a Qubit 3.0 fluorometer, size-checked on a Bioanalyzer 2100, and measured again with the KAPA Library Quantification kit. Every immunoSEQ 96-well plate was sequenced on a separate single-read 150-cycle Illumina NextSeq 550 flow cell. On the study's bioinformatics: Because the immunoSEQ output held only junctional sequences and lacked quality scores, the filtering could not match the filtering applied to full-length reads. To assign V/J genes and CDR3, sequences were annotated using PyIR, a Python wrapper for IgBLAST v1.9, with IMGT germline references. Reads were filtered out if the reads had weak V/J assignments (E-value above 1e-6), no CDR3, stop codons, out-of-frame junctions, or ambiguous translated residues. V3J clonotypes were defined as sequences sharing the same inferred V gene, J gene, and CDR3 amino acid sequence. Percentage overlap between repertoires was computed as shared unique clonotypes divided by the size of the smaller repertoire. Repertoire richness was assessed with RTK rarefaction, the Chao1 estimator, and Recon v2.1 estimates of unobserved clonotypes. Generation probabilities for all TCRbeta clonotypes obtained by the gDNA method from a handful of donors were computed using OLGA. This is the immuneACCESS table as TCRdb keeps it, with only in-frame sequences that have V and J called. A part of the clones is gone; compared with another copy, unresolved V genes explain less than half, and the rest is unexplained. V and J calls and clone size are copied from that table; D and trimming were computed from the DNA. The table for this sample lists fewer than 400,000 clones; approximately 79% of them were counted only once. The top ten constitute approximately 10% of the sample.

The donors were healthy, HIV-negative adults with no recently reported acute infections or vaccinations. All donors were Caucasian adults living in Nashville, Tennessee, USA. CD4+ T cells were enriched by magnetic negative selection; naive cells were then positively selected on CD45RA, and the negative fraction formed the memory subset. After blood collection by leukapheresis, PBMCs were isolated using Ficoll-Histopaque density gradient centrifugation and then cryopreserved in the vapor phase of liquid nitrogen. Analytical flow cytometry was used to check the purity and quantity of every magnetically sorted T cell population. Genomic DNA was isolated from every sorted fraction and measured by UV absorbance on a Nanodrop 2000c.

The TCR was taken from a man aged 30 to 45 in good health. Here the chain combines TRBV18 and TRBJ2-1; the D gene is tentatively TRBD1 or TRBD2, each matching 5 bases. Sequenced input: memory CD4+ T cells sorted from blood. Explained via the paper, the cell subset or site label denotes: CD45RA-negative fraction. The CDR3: CASSPGTRVEQFF. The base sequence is TGTGCCAGCTCACCCGGGACGCGGGTTGAGCAGTTCTTC.